One and the same sample provided the 15 T cell receptor beta chains below, sequenced in a study of Ad26.COV2.S vaccination and SARS-CoV-2 variants. The sample's treatment: 15 to 20 received Ad26.COV2.S at low or high dose, single or two shots; 5 received placebo; per-sample allocation not given. Collection of samples fell on day 63 after the first vaccine or placebo injection. Profiling relied on immunoSEQ multiplex PCR, and the TCRdb table lists in-frame clones only, not all of them. The table includes around 300,000 clones, about 89% detected once. The sequencing here drew on peripheral blood, taken in a trial of Ad26.COV2.S vaccine versus placebo. These receptors were obtained from a person between 18 and 60 years old who received the Ad26.COV2.S COVID-19 vaccine or a placebo.

The gene calls are TRBV11-2 and TRBJ1-6, with 8 bases identical to TRBD1. Germline CDR1 is SGHAT and CDR2 is FQNNGV. Losses at the gene ends were 4 bases for V and 7 bases for J; bases not matched to a gene: 3. This CDR3 region has 14 residues. The CDR3 region is CASSSQGANSPLHF. Written as DNA, the CDR3 is TGTGCCAGCAGCTCCCAGGGGGCGAATTCACCCCTCCACTTT.

This rearrangement joins TRBV7-9 to TRBJ2-7; perhaps TRBD2 as D (6 bases). This CDR3 has 16 residues. Deletions cut 5 bases from V and 0 bases from J, with 17 bases between. The germline CDR1 and CDR2 sequences are SEHNR and FQNEAQ (reference sequence). The DNA for the CDR3 is TGTGCCAGCAGCCCCCTAGGAGGGCTTAGCTCCTACGAGCAGTACTTC. It specifies CASSPLGGLSSYEQYF. The full variable domain, in which reference TRBV7-9 and TRBJ2-7 provide the parts outside the CDR3, is DTGVSQNPRHKITKRGQNVTFRCDPISEHNRLYWYRQTLGQGPEFLTYFQNEAQLEKSRLLSDRFSAERPKGSFSTLEIQRTEQGDSAMYLCASSPLGGLSSYEQYFGPGTRLTVT.

The chain recombines TRBV6-5 with TRBJ1-5; TRBD1 might be the D (6 bases). Germline V lookup: CDR1 MNHEY, CDR2 SVGAGI. V lost 9 bases and J lost 5, with 8 bases in between. The CDR3 has 11 residues. The CDR3: CARGHDQPQHF. CDR3 DNA: TGTGCCAGGGGACACGATCAGCCCCAGCATTTT.

The rearrangement links TRBV28 to TRBJ1-5; D perhaps matches TRBD1 (6 bases). Trimming stripped 4 bases from V and 11 bases from J, with 18 bases between. CDR1 is MDHEN and CDR2 is SYDVKM in the germline V gene. This CDR3 spans 14 amino acids. The chain's CDR3 is CASSSPRWDKAQHF. The DNA for the CDR3 is TGTGCCAGCAGTTCCCCTAGATGGGACAAAGCCCAGCATTTT.

The chain employs TRBV28 and TRBJ2-5; 8 positions match TRBD2. The CDR3 totals 16 residues. Germline V gene lookup returns CDR1 MDHEN and CDR2 SYDVKM. The J segment lost 0 bases and the V segment lost 5 bases, leaving 8 bases of the junction unmatched. The CDR3 sequence: CASSPGTSRYQETQYF. In DNA, the CDR3 is TGTGCCAGCAGTCCTGGGACTAGTCGGTACCAAGAGACCCAGTACTTC.

This clone occurred a few times. The chain carries TRBV4-1 and TRBJ2-1; 8 nucleotides align to TRBD2. Germline V gives CDR1 MGHRA, CDR2 YSYEKL. The ends lost 1 base at V and 5 bases at J; junction bases unmatched: 4. This CDR3 region has 15 residues. Here the CDR3 reads CASSQAKRENNEQFF. As DNA, the CDR3 is TGCGCCAGCAGCCAAGCTAAGCGGGAGAACAATGAGCAGTTCTTC.

This rearrangement joins TRBV4-1 to TRBJ1-5; D not resolved. This CDR3 has 13 amino acids. The V end was cut by 0 bases, the J end by 1 base, with 1 base between. Germline loops: CDR1 MGHRA, CDR2 YSYEKL. The CDR3 DNA follows: TGCGCCAGCAGCCAAGAGAGCAATCAGCCCCAGCATTTT. It codes for CASSQESNQPQHF.

The CDR3 spells CASSVNQAANIQYF. The CDR3 nucleotides read TGTGCCAGCAGCGTAAACCAGGCGGCGAACATTCAGTACTTC. This sequence joins TRBV9 and TRBJ2-4, with D hard to call. Germline values: CDR1 SGDLS, CDR2 YYNGEE. The CDR3 contains 14 residues. The ends were cut back, 1 base at V and 7 bases at J, with 12 bases in the middle.

CDR3 bases: TGTGCCAGCAGTTACTTTGGGGTCGGGGCCAACGTCCTGACTTTC. Protein product: CASSYFGVGANVLTF. The rearrangement links TRBV6-5 to TRBJ2-6; D is unresolved. Trimming left V 1 base short and J 4 bases short, with 8 bases between. From germline, CDR1 is MNHEY and CDR2 SVGAGI. The CDR3 contains 15 residues.

The J gene is TRBJ1-6, the V gene TRBV19; TRBD1 might be the D (5 bases). Germline CDR1 is LNHDA and CDR2 is SQIVND (reference sequence). The V end lost 4 bases, the J end lost 2 bases, and 6 bases lay between the germline ends. The CDR3 contains 14 residues. In DNA, the CDR3 is TGTGCCAGTAGTACGGACACCTATAATTCACCCCTCCACTTT. This gives the protein CASSTDTYNSPLHF.

This clone was counted a single time. The chain couples TRBV5-4 to TRBJ1-3; TRBD1 matches at 9 bases. The CDR3 contains 15 residues. J lost 2 bases, V lost 4 bases, and 4 bases had no gene match. The germline CDR1 and CDR2 sequences are SGHNT and YYREEE (reference sequence). In DNA form, the CDR3 reads TGTGCCAGCAGCGGCGGGACAGGGACTGGAAACACCATATATTTT. This codes for CASSGGTGTGNTIYF.

This chain connects TRBV7-2 to TRBJ1-2, with unresolved D. The CDR3 has 14 residues. Trimming removed 4 bases from V and 2 bases from J, with 11 bases in between. Germline CDR1 and CDR2: SGHTA and FQGNSA. For the CDR3, the DNA is TGTGCCAGCAGCTCCCAGGACGGAAACTATGGCTACACCTTC. This gives the protein CASSSQDGNYGYTF.

The CDR3 DNA reads as TGTGCCAGCAGCGGCGATGCGGGCGTTAATTCACCCCTCCACTTT. It encodes CASSGDAGVNSPLHF. The V gene is TRBV5-6, the J gene TRBJ1-6; D not resolved. This CDR3 has 15 amino acids. Per germline, CDR1 SGHDT and CDR2 YYEEEE. Trimming pared 4 bases from V and 6 bases from J, leaving 14 bases between.

The rearrangement joins TRBV7-9 to TRBJ1-1; TRBD1 agrees at 11 bases. The ends lost 10 bases at V and 0 bases at J; junction bases unmatched: 13. Germline V gene lookup returns CDR1 SEHNR and CDR2 FQNEAQ (reference sequence). This CDR3 comprises 17 residues. The CDR3 region has the DNA TGTGCCATCATACCGGGACAGGGGGGGTCAATGAACACTGAAGCTTTCTTT. This codes for CAIIPGQGGSMNTEAFF.

The chain has TRBV6-2 or TRBV6-3 and TRBJ2-1; 7 bases match TRBD1. The CDR3 is made up of 17 amino acids. CDR1 MNHEY and CDR2 SVGEGT come from the germline V gene. The J segment lost 11 bases and the V segment lost 6 bases, leaving 22 bases of the junction unmatched. The CDR3 nucleotides are TGTGCCAGCAGCCAGAGCCCGTGGACAGGCCTGGGGTACCAGCAGTTCTTC. Translation: CASSQSPWTGLGYQQFF.